This T cell receptor beta chain was sequenced during a study of T cell responses to AZD1222 COVID-19 vaccine. General study points: Clonal diversity was possibly underestimated, and white British individuals and females predominated among donors.

The CDR3 is 13 amino acids. Losses at the gene ends were 5 bases for V and 2 bases for J; bases not matched to a gene: 3. From germline, CDR1 is MDHEN and CDR2 SYDVKM. As regards this clone: Its antigen is unidentified.

Repertoires were generated with immunoSEQ multiplex PCR, while TCRdb's copy carries only in-frame clones and drops some. The table shows about 130,000 clones, with 87% occurring only once. The clonotype comes from an adult in good health. The V call is TRBV28, the J call TRBJ2-7; 7 bases fit TRBD1. The material was peripheral blood, obtained on day 0 of AZD1222 vaccination. The CDR3 sequence: CASSRQGPYEQYF. DNA of the CDR3: TGTGCCAGCAGTAGACAGGGACCCTACGAGCAGTACTTC.